Listed here are 16 T cell receptor beta chains from one sample, sequenced in a study of CD8+ T cells in alopecia areata (dated 2018 in TCRdb). Library generation was performed with the immunoSEQ multiplex PCR assay. RNA was extracted from all samples and reverse transcribed into cDNA, which served as template for TCR sequencing. The immuneACCESS repertoire file appears here via TCRdb, limited to in-frame rearrangements. These files lack a portion of the clones; in checked studies, under half of the deficit traces to unresolved V genes, and the cause of the others is not known. Counted in this sample were 120,000 or so clones; roughly 66% of them appeared once. Of the sample, 2.8% is held by the ten largest clones. What was sequenced was CD4+ T cells sorted from blood. The receptors here all came from a human donor in good health.

This clone showed up just a few times. V is TRBV4-1 and J is TRBJ2-3, with 7 nucleotides matching TRBD1. Trimming cost V 7 bases and J 1 base; bases outside gene matches: 11. Per the germline V gene, CDR1 is MGHRA and CDR2 is YSYEKL. This CDR3 contains 16 residues. In DNA form, the CDR3 reads TGCGCCAGCATTGGAGAACTGGGACAGCGCACAGATACGCAGTATTTT. Translated, it gives CASIGELGQRTDTQYF.

This sequence joins TRBV6-5 and TRBJ2-5; D is unclear. This CDR3 comprises 13 residues. Germline loops: CDR1 MNHEY, CDR2 SVGAGI. V dropped 9 bases and J dropped 2 bases, with 13 bases sitting between them. CDR3 in DNA: TGTGCCAGTTTACTTTTGGGGCAAGAGACCCAGTACTTC. Its translation: CASLLLGQETQYF.

To note about this clone: Other DNA variants within this sample encode the same CDR3. CDR3 region: CASSLGQGATEAFF. For the CDR3, the DNA is TGTGCCAGCAGCTTGGGACAGGGAGCCACTGAAGCTTTCTTT. The V gene is TRBV7-3, the J gene TRBJ1-1, with 9 bases identical to TRBD1. This CDR3 contains 14 residues. Trimming at V came to 3 bases and at J to 4 bases, leaving 3 bases not matched to a gene. Germline-derived CDR1 and CDR2 are SGHTA and FQGTGA.

The chain joins TRBV6-1 to TRBJ2-5, with D perhaps given as TRBD1 or TRBD2 (6 bases each). The CDR3 consists of 13 residues. CDR1 MNHNS and CDR2 SASEGT come from the germline V gene. V dropped 4 bases and J dropped 5 bases, with 11 bases sitting between them. As DNA, the CDR3 is TGTGCCAGCAGTGGGCAGGGGAGGGAGACCCAGTACTTC. Protein sequence: CASSGQGRETQYF.

V usage is TRBV30 and J usage is TRBJ1-2, with no clear D. Germline V gives CDR1 GTSNPN, CDR2 SVGIG (reference sequence). CDR3 length: 13 residues. V was clipped by 3 bases and J by 4 bases, with 12 bases between them. Written as DNA, the CDR3 is TGTGCCTGGAGGGATGTTTGGAGCTATGGCTACACCTTC. It translates to CAWRDVWSYGYTF.

This clone was seen a few times. The J gene is TRBJ2-7, the V gene TRBV14; no clear D gene. CDR1 is SGHDN and CDR2 is FVKESK in the germline V gene. The CDR3 is made up of 16 amino acids. Deletions cut 4 bases from V and 2 bases from J, with 18 bases between. CDR3: CASSLFREGKAYEQYF. DNA of the CDR3: TGTGCCAGCAGCCTTTTTAGGGAAGGAAAGGCCTACGAGCAGTACTTC.

This clone was seen a handful of times. This chain links TRBV7-6 with TRBJ2-1; 14 nucleotides align to TRBD2. V dropped 5 bases and J dropped 8; count of bases not matched to a gene: 11. Germline CDR1 SGHVS, CDR2 FNYEAQ. This CDR3 contains 17 residues. For the CDR3, the DNA is TGTGCCAGCAGCCGCGGGGAGGGACTAGCGGGGGTTGATGAGCAGTTCTTC. It encodes CASSRGEGLAGVDEQFF.

This chain uses TRBV4-1 with TRBJ1-6; no definite D call. The V end was cut by 4 bases, the J end by 6 bases, with 13 bases between. CDR1 is MGHRA and CDR2 is YSYEKL in the germline V gene. The CDR3 has 15 amino acids. CDR3 in DNA: TGCGCCAGCAGCCCATGGACGGAGACTAATTCACCCCTCCACTTT. It translates to CASSPWTETNSPLHF.

The chain joins TRBV5-1 to TRBJ1-6, with a tentative D call TRBD1 (6 bases). Germline CDR1 reads SGHRS; CDR2 reads YFSETQ. The CDR3 consists of 19 residues. V lost 1 base and J lost 5, with 22 bases in between. CDR3: CASSLWVAGGALDNSPLHF. The CDR3 nucleotides read TGCGCCAGCAGCTTGTGGGTGGCGGGGGGCGCCTTGGATAATTCACCCCTCCACTTT. Full variable domain (remainder filled in from reference TRBV5-1 and TRBJ1-6): KAGVTQTPRYLIKTRGQQVTLSCSPISGHRSVSWYQQTPGQGLQFLFEYFSETQRNKGNFPGRFSGRQFSNSRSEMNVSTLELGDSALYLCASSLWVAGGALDNSPLHFGNGTRLTVT.

V gene TRBV29-1 combines with J gene TRBJ1-4; the D is unclear. The germline V gene encodes CDR1 SQVTM and CDR2 ANQGSEA. This CDR3 contains 14 residues. V was shortened by 6 bases and J by 0 bases, with 11 bases between the two germline ends. CDR3 in DNA: TGCAGCGTGGTACGGCGGGCAACTAATGAAAAACTGTTTTTT. This sequence encodes CSVVRRATNEKLFF.

This clone has just one count. The rearrangement uses TRBV11-2 and TRBJ1-2, with TRBD1 identical over 7 bases. With 5 bases clipped from V and 6 bases from J, the junction kept 6 bases outside the gene matches. The germline V gene encodes CDR1 SGHAT and CDR2 FQNNGV. The length of the CDR3 is 13 residues. The CDR3 region is CASSLDREHGYTF. The DNA of the CDR3 is TGTGCCAGCAGCCTCGACAGGGAACATGGCTACACCTTC.

The chain employs TRBV7-9 and TRBJ1-2; D perhaps matches TRBD1 (5 bases). Trimming took off 6 bases at V and 5 bases at J, with 10 bases between the two ends. Germline CDR1 reads SEHNR; CDR2 reads FQNEAQ (reference sequence). The length of the CDR3 is 12 residues. CDR3 amino acids: CASRPQGYGYTF. As DNA, the CDR3 is TGTGCCAGCAGACCCCAGGGATATGGCTACACCTTC.

A single count supports this clone. The chain carries TRBV30 and TRBJ1-1, with a weak D call TRBD1 (5 bases). Trimming removed 0 bases from V and 1 base from J, with 9 bases in between. Germline lookup yields CDR1 GTSNPN and CDR2 SVGIG (reference sequence). The CDR3 contains 14 residues. The CDR3 DNA reads as TGTGCCTGGAGTGTGGGGGGTAAGAACACTGAAGCTTTCTTT. This encodes CAWSVGGKNTEAFF.

V is TRBV7-9 and J is TRBJ2-7; TRBD2 aligns across 8 bases. V gave up 0 bases and J gave up 3 bases; unmatched junction bases: 7. Germline V lookup: CDR1 SEHNR, CDR2 FQNEAQ (reference sequence). This CDR3 comprises 16 residues. The CDR3: CASSLASTSGFYEQYF. Here the CDR3 DNA reads TGTGCCAGCAGCTTAGCGAGTACTAGCGGATTCTACGAGCAGTACTTC.

V and J are TRBV5-1 and TRBJ2-1; 14 nucleotides agree with TRBD2. The CDR3 has 17 amino acids. The germline V gene encodes CDR1 SGHRS and CDR2 YFSETQ. J gave up 4 bases and V 3 bases, and 6 bases lay outside the gene matches. CDR3 in DNA: TGCGCCAGCAGCTCCTGGACTAGCGGGGGGACATACAATGAGCAGTTCTTC. This codes for CASSSWTSGGTYNEQFF.

The rearrangement uses TRBV15 and TRBJ1-2; D remains unclear. Germline V CDR1 and CDR2: LNHNV, YYDKDF (reference sequence). Trimming cost V 1 base and J 8 bases, with 8 bases left between them. The CDR3 is made up of 12 amino acids. Here the CDR3 reads CATSRAEWGYTF. CDR3 coding DNA: TGTGCCACCAGCAGAGCAGAGTGGGGCTACACCTTC.